This TCR beta chain is from a study of T cell responses to AZD1222 COVID-19 vaccine. Across the study: Pooling was applied to second doses at about 4 or about 12 weeks. Study findings and constraints: Samples come after the peak T cell response, not at day 14.

The CDR3 spans 13 residues. The germline V gene encodes CDR1 PRHDT and CDR2 FYEKMQ (reference sequence). Trimming pared 4 bases from V and 0 bases from J, leaving 5 bases between. Here immunoSEQ multiplex PCR was the method, and the copy in TCRdb shows in-frame clones only, minus some. Here the sample spans about 73,000 clones, 70% to 90% being singletons. As concerns this clone: Its antigen is undetermined.

Sequences were derived from peripheral blood, sampled on day 0 of AZD1222 vaccination. V usage is TRBV13 and J usage is TRBJ2-3; D uncertain. The source is an adult in good health. The DNA of the CDR3 is TGTGCCAGCAGCTCGTCTAGCACAGATACGCAGTATTTT. It codes for CASSSSSTDTQYF.